Shown below are 9 T cell receptor beta chains from a single sample sequenced in a study of T cell responses to AZD1222 COVID-19 vaccine. TCRdb's table, derived via immunoSEQ multiplex PCR, lists solely in-frame clones and lacks some. The data hold more than 100,000 clones, with over 75% observed a single time. The sequencing here drew on peripheral blood, taken on day 0 of AZD1222 vaccination. These receptors were collected from an adult in good health.

The rearrangement joins TRBV7-9 to TRBJ1-5; 9 bases are a match to TRBD1. Trimming at V came to 4 bases and at J to 2 bases, leaving 9 bases not matched to a gene. CDR3 size: 17 residues. Per the germline V gene, CDR1 is SEHNR and CDR2 is FQNEAQ (reference sequence). The CDR3 here is CASSSGTGIYGNQPQHF. CDR3 coding DNA: TGTGCCAGCAGCTCCGGGACAGGGATTTATGGCAATCAGCCCCAGCATTTT.

This clone was seen once. The CDR3 here is CASHERVPNEKLFF. The CDR3 DNA follows: TGTGCCAGCCACGAGAGAGTTCCTAATGAAAAACTGTTTTTT. The chain joins TRBV6-6 to TRBJ1-4; D not resolved. Trimming pared 8 bases from V and 3 bases from J, leaving 13 bases between. CDR3 size: 14 residues. The V gene's germline CDR1 is MNHNY and CDR2 SVGAGI (reference sequence).

The gene calls are TRBV5-6 and TRBJ1-5; TRBD1 is a possible D gene (6 bases). The CDR3 runs 15 residues. CDR1 is SGHDT and CDR2 is YYEEEE in the germline V gene. Trimming removed 2 bases at V and 0 bases at J, with 9 bases between. CDR3 nucleotide sequence: TGTGCCAGCAGCTTTCGGGGGCATAGCAATCAGCCCCAGCATTTT. This gives the protein CASSFRGHSNQPQHF.

The chain employs TRBV10-1 and TRBJ1-3, with D tentatively TRBD1 (6 bases). V was pared by 10 bases and J by 2 bases, with 12 bases between. Germline CDR1 WNHNN, CDR2 SYGVQD (reference sequence). CDR3 length: 13 amino acids. In nucleotides, the CDR3 is TGCGCCACCCAACGGGACACTGGAAACACCATATATTTT. Translation: CATQRDTGNTIYF.

The chain uses TRBV5-8 and TRBJ2-1; 14 bases map to TRBD2. This CDR3 is 15 amino acids long. Germline V gene lookup returns CDR1 SGHTS and CDR2 YDEGEE. The V gene end was trimmed by 6 bases and the J gene end by 9 bases; junction bases not matched to a gene: 8. The CDR3 DNA reads as TGTGCCAGCACCACGGGACTAGCGGGAGTCGGTGAGCAGTTCTTC. The encoded protein is CASTTGLAGVGEQFF.

The chain employs TRBV7-8 and TRBJ1-6; D not resolved. The germline V gene has CDR1 SGHVS and CDR2 FQNEAQ. The CDR3 extends over 15 amino acids. V dropped 8 bases and J dropped 0 bases, with 11 bases sitting between them. The CDR3 bases are TGTGCCAGCTTGGGCGGGAGCTCCTATAATTCACCCCTCCACTTT. Its protein product is CASLGGSSYNSPLHF.

The chain links TRBV6-2 or TRBV6-3 to TRBJ1-5; D might be TRBD1 (5 bases). This CDR3 has 16 amino acids. CDR1 and CDR2 (germline): MNHEY, SVGEGT. Trimming stripped 5 bases from V and 2 bases from J, with 16 bases between. CDR3 sequence reads: CASSPGQGWGNQPQHF. The CDR3 DNA reads TGTGCCAGCAGTCCGGGGCAGGGCTGGGGCAATCAGCCCCAGCATTTT.

This clone was observed a handful of times. J is TRBJ1-2 and V is TRBV28; TRBD1 aligns across 8 bases. Unmatched junction bases numbered 8, after V lost 4 bases and J lost 4 bases. The CDR3 sequence is 15 residues long. Looked up from germline, CDR1 is MDHEN and CDR2 is SYDVKM. This chain's CDR3 is CASSSPGTGLYGYTF. The CDR3 DNA is TGTGCCAGCAGTTCTCCCGGGACAGGACTCTATGGCTACACCTTC.

This clone has a single count. This chain links TRBV27 with TRBJ2-2; D is undetermined. Trimming removed 7 bases at V and 6 bases at J, with 15 bases between. CDR1 is MNHEY, CDR2 SMNVEV, per germline (reference sequence). The CDR3 consists of 14 residues. CDR3 loop: CASTTLGLAGELFF. CDR3 nucleotide sequence: TGTGCCAGCACCACACTGGGCCTCGCCGGGGAGCTGTTTTTT.